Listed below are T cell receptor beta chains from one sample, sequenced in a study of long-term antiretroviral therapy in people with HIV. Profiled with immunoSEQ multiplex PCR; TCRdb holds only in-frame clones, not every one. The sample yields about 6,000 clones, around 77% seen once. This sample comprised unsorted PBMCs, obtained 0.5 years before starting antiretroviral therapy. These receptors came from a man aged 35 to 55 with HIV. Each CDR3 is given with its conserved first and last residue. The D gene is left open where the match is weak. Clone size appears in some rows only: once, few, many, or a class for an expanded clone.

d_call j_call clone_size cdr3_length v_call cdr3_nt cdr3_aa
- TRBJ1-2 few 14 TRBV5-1 TGCGCCAGCAGCTTGATACATATGAACTATGGCTACACCTTC CASSLIHMNYGYTF
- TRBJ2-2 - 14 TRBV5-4 TGTGCCAGCAGCCCTGCGGGGAATGCCGGGGAGCTGTTTTTT CASSPAGNAGELFF
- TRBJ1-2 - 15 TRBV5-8 TGTGCCAGCAGCTTGCCAACGGGGGCCAACTATGGCTACACCTTC CASSLPTGANYGYTF
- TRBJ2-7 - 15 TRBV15 TGTGCCACCAGCAGAGATCTAGGGCGGTCCTACGAGCAGTACTTC CATSRDLGRSYEQYF
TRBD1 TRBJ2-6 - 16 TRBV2 TGTGCCAGCAGTAGTTACAGGGGGCGAGGGGCCAACGTCCTGACTTTC CASSSYRGRGANVLTF
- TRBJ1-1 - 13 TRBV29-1 TGCAGCGTTGAAGATCTTGATGGGCTTGAAGCTTTCTTT CSVEDLDGLEAFF
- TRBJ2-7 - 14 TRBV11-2 TGTGCCAGCAGCTTAGGGGGCAGGGCCTACGAGCAGTACTTC CASSLGGRAYEQYF
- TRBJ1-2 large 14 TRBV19 TGTGCCAGTAGTATACGTACGCGACTCGAGGGCTACACCTTC CASSIRTRLEGYTF
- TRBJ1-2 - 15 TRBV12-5 TGTGCTAGTGTTCCGACGGTTTTTTCTAACTATGGCTACACCTTC CASVPTVFSNYGYTF
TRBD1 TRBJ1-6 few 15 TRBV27 TGTGCCAGCAGTTTATCGGGACAGGGAGGGGAGCCCCTCCACTTT CASSLSGQGGEPLHF
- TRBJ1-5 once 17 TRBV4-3 TGCGCCAGCAGCCAAGACTATAAAGGCCGGCTCAATCAGCCCCAGCATTTT CASSQDYKGRLNQPQHF
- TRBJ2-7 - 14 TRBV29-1 TGCAGCGTTGAAGATGGGGACGTGCCCTACGAGCAGTACTTC CSVEDGDVPYEQYF
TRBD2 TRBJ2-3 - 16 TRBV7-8 TGTGCCAGCAGCTTAAGGGCGGGGACTAGCGGAGATACGCAGTATTTT CASSLRAGTSGDTQYF
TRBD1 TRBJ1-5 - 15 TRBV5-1 TGCGCCAGCAGCTTGACGGGACAGAGCAATCAGCCCCAGCATTTT CASSLTGQSNQPQHF
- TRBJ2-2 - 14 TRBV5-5 TGTGCCAGCAGCTCTGACAGGAACACCGGGGAGCTGTTTTTT CASSSDRNTGELFF
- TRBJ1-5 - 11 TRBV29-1 TGCAGTACAAGGTTCAATCAGCCCCAGCATTTT CSTRFNQPQHF
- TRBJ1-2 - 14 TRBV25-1 TGTGCCAGCAGTGAAGTGACCAGTAGCTATGGCTACACCTTC CASSEVTSSYGYTF
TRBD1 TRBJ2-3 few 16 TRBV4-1 TGCGCCAGCAGCGACGATAGGACAGGGGGATCAGATACGCAGTATTTT CASSDDRTGGSDTQYF
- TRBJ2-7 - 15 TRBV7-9 TGTGCCAGCAGCTTAGCGGACCCCAGGACCTACGAGCAGTACTTC CASSLADPRTYEQYF